The 20 T cell receptor beta chains below come from one sample, sequenced in a study of lung T cells in sarcoidosis with Löfgren's syndrome. TCRdb recomputed calls from the reads with MiXCR, one row per CDR3 protein. The table lists about 2,900 distinct CDR3 sequences, roughly 27% of them singletons, with 13% in the top ten. Sequencing was done on a sample of CD4+ T cells from bronchoalveolar lavage. All receptors derive from a human donor with sarcoidosis (Löfgren's syndrome or another form), or a control subject (not recorded which).

This clonotype is termed medium-sized (0.01 to 0.1%). The chain links TRBV6-1 to TRBJ2-1; 7 bases are shared with TRBD2. J was trimmed by 8 bases and V by 6 bases; bases with no gene match: 13. CDR1 and CDR2 from the germline V gene are MNHNS and SASEGT. The CDR3 loop spans 15 amino acids. CDR3 nucleotide sequence: TGTGCCAGCAGACGGGGGGTTGGGGGAGTGTATGAGCAGTTCTTC. This translates into CASRRGVGGVYEQFF.

This clonotype was picked up many times. The chain couples TRBV11-1 to TRBJ2-3, with D unclear. V dropped 4 bases and J dropped 4 bases, with 12 bases sitting between them. This CDR3 has 14 amino acids. Germline V gene lookup returns CDR1 SGHAT and CDR2 FQDESV (reference sequence). The CDR3 is CASSSLDGADTQYF. In nucleotides, the CDR3 is TGTGCCAGCAGCTCACTCGACGGCGCAGATACGCAGTATTTT.

Note on this clonotype: The junction departs from germline at one end; a sequencing error may be responsible. The chain employs TRBV6-6 and TRBJ2-7; D tentatively reads TRBD1 or TRBD2 (6 bases each). The V gene's germline CDR1 is MNHNY and CDR2 SVGAGI (reference sequence). CDR3 length: 14 residues. The CDR3, as DNA: TGTGCCAGCGGCCTACTCTCGGGGGCATACGAGCGGTACTTC. This codes for CASGLLSGAYERYF.

In its sample, this clonotype was seen a few times. DNA for the CDR3: TGCGCCAGCAGCCCGAGAACTGAAAGGACACCCCTCCACTTT. It specifies CASSPRTERTPLHF. The rearrangement links TRBV5-1 to TRBJ1-6; D gene uncertain. The CDR3 is made up of 14 amino acids. V was pared by 4 bases and J by 11 bases, with 16 bases between. Per germline, CDR1 SGHRS and CDR2 YFSETQ.

By sample fraction, this clonotype is medium-sized. V and J are TRBV15 and TRBJ2-3, with 11 bases fitting TRBD2. In germline, CDR1 is LNHNV, CDR2 YYDKDF (reference sequence). The trim removed 0 bases at V and 8 bases at J, leaving 7 bases unmatched. The CDR3 contains 16 residues. The CDR3 DNA follows: TGTGCCACCAGCAGAGATAAGACTAGCGGGGAGGGTACGCAGTATTTT. Encoded protein: CATSRDKTSGEGTQYF.

This clonotype showed up many times. The genes are TRBV19 and TRBJ2-3; 13 bases map to TRBD2. V lost 5 bases to trimming and J lost 2 bases; unmatched junction nucleotides: 10. Germline V gene data show CDR1 as LNHDA and CDR2 as SQIVND (reference sequence). The CDR3 consists of 18 residues. This CDR3 is CASSVTSGGPTSTDTQYF. For the CDR3, the DNA is TGTGCCAGTAGTGTGACTAGCGGGGGGCCCACCTCCACAGATACGCAGTATTTT.

The table lists this clonotype with a few counts. This may be a read error: a much more frequent sequence differs by one nucleotide. The chain recombines TRBV20-1 with TRBJ1-1; D perhaps matches TRBD1 (6 bases). V shed 0 bases and J shed 4 bases, with 15 bases lying between them. This CDR3 comprises 15 residues. The germline V gene has CDR1 DFQATT and CDR2 SNEGSKA (reference sequence). The CDR3 DNA sequence: TGCAGTGCTAGAGATCTCGGGGGCCGGGGCACTGAAGCTTTCTTT. Its protein product is CSARDLGGRGTEAFF.

By sample fraction, this clonotype is large. This chain links TRBV20-1 with TRBJ2-3, with D possibly matching TRBD2 (6 bases). V was clipped by 2 bases and J by 5 bases, with 17 bases between them. Germline V gene data show CDR1 as DFQATT and CDR2 as SNEGSKA (reference sequence). The length of the CDR3 is 15 residues. The CDR3: CSARSLAGGRDTQYF. The CDR3 DNA follows: TGCAGTGCTAGATCGCTAGCCGGGGGTCGAGATACGCAGTATTTT.

By sample fraction, this clonotype is medium-sized. The DNA for the CDR3 is TGTGCCAGCAGTACGGAGGGGGGGAGCCCCTATGGCTACACCTTC. Its translation is CASSTEGGSPYGYTF. The chain links TRBV7-9 to TRBJ1-2, with D tentatively TRBD1 (6 bases). The germline gives CDR1 SEHNR, CDR2 FQNEAQ (reference sequence). The CDR3 runs 15 residues. V was trimmed by 6 bases and J by 4 bases, leaving 18 bases between them. Drawing the rest from reference TRBV7-9 and TRBJ1-2, the complete variable domain is DTGVSQNPRHKITKRGQNVTFRCDPISEHNRLYWYRQTLGQGPEFLTYFQNEAQLEKSRLLSDRFSAERPKGSFSTLEIQRTEQGDSAMYLCASSTEGGSPYGYTFGSGTRLTVV.

This clonotype is deemed medium-sized (0.01 to 0.1%). The chain links TRBV2 to TRBJ2-1, with a possible D match to TRBD2 (7 bases). The CDR3 has 14 amino acids. With 4 bases removed from V and 9 bases from J, the gap between germline ends came to 16 bases. Germline-derived CDR1 and CDR2 are SNHLY and FYNNEI. The CDR3 loop is CASSGTGGRGEQFF. CDR3 DNA sequence: TGTGCCAGCAGTGGAACGGGGGGCCGGGGTGAGCAGTTCTTC.

Regarding this clonotype: The CDR3 end shows no conserved phenylalanine or tryptophan, and so a read error is likely. The DNA is left out, because the CDR3 cannot be placed on it with certainty; the CDR3 is given as TCRdb lists it. The CDR3 sequence is CASRGGDTEAFL. The J gene is TRBJ1-1, the V gene TRBV6-1. The CDR3 spans 12 amino acids, including both terminal residues. Germline V gives CDR1 MNHNS, CDR2 SASEGT.

The V gene is TRBV7-9, the J gene TRBJ2-7; D possibly uses TRBD1 or TRBD2 (6 bases each). CDR3 length: 15 residues. Trimming took 1 base from V and 5 from J, leaving 15 bases between them. Germline V gene data show CDR1 as SEHNR and CDR2 as FQNEAQ (reference sequence). In DNA form, the CDR3 reads TGTGCCAGCAGCTTAGGGACCGGGGGCAGAAACGAGCAGTACTTC. As protein: CASSLGTGGRNEQYF.

As for this clonotype: Because the CDR3 is missing its conserved closing phenylalanine or tryptophan, this is likely a read error. The J gene is TRBJ2-5, the V gene TRBV15; 7 positions match TRBD2. Unmatched junction bases numbered 23, after V lost 6 bases and J lost 4 bases. Germline CDR1 reads LNHNV; CDR2 reads YYDKDF (reference sequence). The length of the CDR3 is 19 residues. This CDR3 reads CATSGGRATDPSNSETQYL. CDR3 DNA: TGTGCCACCAGTGGGGGGAGGGCCACCGATCCTTCAAATTCAGAGACCCAGTACCTC.

In this sample, this clonotype turned up many times. The chain recombines TRBV9 with TRBJ2-1; 12 bases match TRBD2. Germline trimming cut 3 bases from V and 9 bases from J; bases unmatched to any gene: 10. The CDR3 sequence is 16 residues long. CDR1 SGDLS and CDR2 YYNGEE come from the germline V gene. The CDR3 reads CASSAQTSGRASEQFF. The CDR3 region has the DNA TGTGCCAGCAGCGCCCAGACTAGCGGGAGAGCGAGTGAGCAGTTCTTC. The variable domain in full, with the rest retrieved from reference TRBV9 and TRBJ2-1, is DSGVTQTPKHLITATGQRVTLRCSPRSGDLSVYWYQQSLDQGLQFLIQYYNGEERAKGNILERFSAQQFPDLHSELNLSSLELGDSALYFCASSAQTSGRASEQFFGPGTRLTVL.

Turning to this clonotype: The junction does not match germline at one end; this may be a read error. The J gene is TRBJ2-5, the V gene TRBV11-2, with a possible D match to TRBD2 (5 bases). CDR3 length equals 15 residues. CDR1 is SGHAT and CDR2 is FQNNGV in the germline V gene. CDR3 coding DNA: TGTGCCAGCGGCCTATATCTGGGAGCGCAAGAGATCCAGTACTTC. This translates into CASGLYLGAQEIQYF.

In its sample, this clonotype is medium-sized. The chain employs TRBV10-3 and TRBJ2-3; 12 bases align to TRBD2. The CDR3 runs 19 residues. Germline CDR1 and CDR2: ENHRY and SYGVKD. With 6 bases clipped from V and 6 bases from J, the junction kept 19 bases outside the gene matches. The DNA of the CDR3 is TGTGCCATCAGGGCCACTAGCGGGGGGTTTTTCGGAACCACGGATACGCAGTATTTT. This sequence encodes CAIRATSGGFFGTTDTQYF.

The genes are TRBV6-1 and TRBJ1-2, with TRBD1 identical over 7 bases. CDR1 MNHNS and CDR2 SASEGT come from the germline V gene. The V segment lost 2 bases and the J segment 3 bases; nucleotides outside the gene matches: 15. This CDR3 is built from 18 residues. The CDR3 nucleotides are TGTGCCAGCAGTGAAAGGGGCAGGGGGATGAGTAGTCACTATGGCTACACCTTC. Amino acids: CASSERGRGMSSHYGYTF.

This clonotype was counted at least ten times. The gene calls are TRBV3-1 and TRBJ1-1; no clear D. The CDR3 sequence is 12 residues long. The V gene's germline CDR1 is LGHDT and CDR2 YNNKEL (reference sequence). Trimming pared 2 bases from V and 2 bases from J, leaving 3 bases between. CDR3 sequence: CASSQLNTEAFF. In DNA form, the CDR3 reads TGTGCCAGCAGCCAATTAAACACTGAAGCTTTCTTT.

Concerning this clonotype: This may stem from a read error, because a much larger clone lies one nucleotide away. The V gene is TRBV29-1, the J gene TRBJ1-6; tentative D call: TRBD1 (6 bases). The CDR3 spans 13 residues. Germline V gives CDR1 SQVTM, CDR2 ANQGSEA. The CDR3 DNA reads TGCAGCGTTTCCCCGGGGGCGGATTCACCCCTCCGCTTT. Translating gives CSVSPGADSPLRF.

The table lists this clonotype with many counts. The rearrangement uses TRBV18 and TRBJ1-4, with 7 bases fitting TRBD1. Germline CDR1 KGHSH, CDR2 LQKENI. Trimming cost V 8 bases and J 2 bases; bases outside gene matches: 8. The CDR3 totals 15 residues. The CDR3 loop is CASREPGQTNEKLFF. CDR3 bases: TGTGCCAGCCGCGAGCCGGGACAGACTAATGAAAAACTGTTTTTT.